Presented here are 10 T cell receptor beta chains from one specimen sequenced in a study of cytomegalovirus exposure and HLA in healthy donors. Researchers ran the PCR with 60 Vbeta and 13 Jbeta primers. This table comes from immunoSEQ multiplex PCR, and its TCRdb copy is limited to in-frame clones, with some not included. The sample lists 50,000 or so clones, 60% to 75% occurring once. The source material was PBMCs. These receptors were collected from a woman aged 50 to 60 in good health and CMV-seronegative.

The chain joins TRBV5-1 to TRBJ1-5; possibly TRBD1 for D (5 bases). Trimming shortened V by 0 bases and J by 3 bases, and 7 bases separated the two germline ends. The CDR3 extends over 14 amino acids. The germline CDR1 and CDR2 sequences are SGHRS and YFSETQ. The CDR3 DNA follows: TGCGCCAGCAGCTTGGGGGGCAACAATCAGCCCCAGCATTTT. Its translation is CASSLGGNNQPQHF.

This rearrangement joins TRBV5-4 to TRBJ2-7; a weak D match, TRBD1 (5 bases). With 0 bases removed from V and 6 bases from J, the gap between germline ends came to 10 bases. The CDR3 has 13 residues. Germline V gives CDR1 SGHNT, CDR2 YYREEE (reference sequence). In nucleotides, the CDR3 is TGTGCCAGCAGCTTGGTCCAGGGAAGCGAGCAGTACTTC. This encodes CASSLVQGSEQYF.

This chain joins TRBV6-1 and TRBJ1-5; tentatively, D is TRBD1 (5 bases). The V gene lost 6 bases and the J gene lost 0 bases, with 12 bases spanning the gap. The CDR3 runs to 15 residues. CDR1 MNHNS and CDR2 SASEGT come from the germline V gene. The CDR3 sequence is CASSPDRHSNQPQHF. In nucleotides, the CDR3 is TGTGCCAGCAGCCCAGACAGACATAGCAATCAGCCCCAGCATTTT.

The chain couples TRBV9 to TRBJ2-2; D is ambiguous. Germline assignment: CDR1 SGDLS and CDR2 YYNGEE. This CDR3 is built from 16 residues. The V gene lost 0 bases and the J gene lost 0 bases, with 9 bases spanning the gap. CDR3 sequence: CASSVGAQTNTGELFF. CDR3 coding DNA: TGTGCCAGCAGCGTAGGCGCACAGACGAACACCGGGGAGCTGTTTTTT.

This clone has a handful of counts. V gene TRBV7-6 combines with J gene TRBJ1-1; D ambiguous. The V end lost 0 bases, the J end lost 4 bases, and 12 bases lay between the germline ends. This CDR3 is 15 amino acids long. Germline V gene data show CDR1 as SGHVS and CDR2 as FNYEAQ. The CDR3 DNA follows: TGTGCCAGCAGCTTAGCGGTAGGGAGAGGCACTGAAGCTTTCTTT. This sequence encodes CASSLAVGRGTEAFF.

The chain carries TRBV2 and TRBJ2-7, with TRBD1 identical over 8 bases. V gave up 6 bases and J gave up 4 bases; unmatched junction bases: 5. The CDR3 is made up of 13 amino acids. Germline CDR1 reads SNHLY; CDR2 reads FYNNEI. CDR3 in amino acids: CASSRDRSYEQYF. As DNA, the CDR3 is TGTGCCAGCAGCCGGGACAGGTCGTACGAGCAGTACTTC.

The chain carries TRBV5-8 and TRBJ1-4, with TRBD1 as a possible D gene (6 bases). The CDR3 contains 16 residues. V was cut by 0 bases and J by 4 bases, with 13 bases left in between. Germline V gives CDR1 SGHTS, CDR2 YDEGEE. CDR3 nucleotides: TGTGCCAGCAGCTTGGCCGTGGACAGCCGTAATGAAAAACTGTTTTTT. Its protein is CASSLAVDSRNEKLFF.

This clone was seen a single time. The CDR3 protein is CASSSQPQHF. The CDR3 region has the DNA TGTGCCAGCAGTAGCCAGCCCCAGCATTTT. The V gene is TRBV27, the J gene TRBJ1-5; no firm D call. V shed 5 bases and J shed 7 bases, with 3 bases lying between them. The CDR3 extends over 10 amino acids. Germline loops: CDR1 MNHEY, CDR2 SMNVEV (reference sequence).

CDR3 in amino acids: CASSFGTGSSTDTQYF. CDR3 coding DNA: TGTGCCAGCAGTTTCGGCACAGGGTCTAGCACAGATACGCAGTATTTT. This chain joins TRBV6-5 and TRBJ2-3, with D possibly TRBD1 on 6 matching bases. Trimming pared 4 bases from V and 0 bases from J, leaving 14 bases between. CDR1 and CDR2 from the germline V gene are MNHEY and SVGAGI. This CDR3 region has 16 residues.

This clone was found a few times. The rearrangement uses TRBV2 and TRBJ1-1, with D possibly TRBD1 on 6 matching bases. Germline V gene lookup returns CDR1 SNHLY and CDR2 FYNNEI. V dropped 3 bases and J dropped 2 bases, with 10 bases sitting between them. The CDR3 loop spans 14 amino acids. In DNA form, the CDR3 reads TGTGCCAGCAGTGATGGGGGCGGTAACACTGAAGCTTTCTTT. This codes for CASSDGGGNTEAFF.